This T cell receptor (beta chain) is from a study of blood T cell repertoires in COVID-19. Overall study: COVID-19 samples, acute and convalescent, were from the United States, Italy and Spain. T cells, B-cell-depleted T cells, or PBMCs provided the cDNA or gDNA that served as material.

In the authors' methods: Amplified reference gene primers provided the basis for estimating nucleated cell counts. The protocol was immunoSEQ multiplex PCR, while the TCRdb copy is restricted to in-frame clones and leaves out a portion. Clonal size and the V and J genes are those of that table, whereas D and trimming came from the DNA. The sample contains just under 150,000 clones, approximately 90% of which appear only once. The TCR originated in a human donor in a cohort sampled during active COVID-19. What was sequenced was peripheral blood.

The CDR3 region is CASSGSGEPLETQYF. CDR3 nucleotides: TGTGCCAGCAGTGGATCGGGAGAGCCCCTGGAGACCCAGTACTTC. V is TRBV2 and J is TRBJ2-5; D perhaps matches TRBD2 (6 bases). Trimming pared 4 bases from V and 5 bases from J, leaving 17 bases between. Germline V gene lookup returns CDR1 SNHLY and CDR2 FYNNEI. The CDR3 length is 15 residues.